The clone carrying this TCR beta chain was detected once. In the authors' methods: Amplification with reference gene primers provided the estimates of nucleated cell counts. Generated by immunoSEQ multiplex PCR, the TCRdb table keeps only in-frame clones and is missing some. V and J calls and clone size come straight from that table; D and trimming were deduced from the DNA. The sample shows 200,000 to 250,000 clones, over 75% of them seen only once. This specimen belongs to a study of blood T cell repertoires in COVID-19. This CDR3 comprises 13 residues. The V and J ends lost 3 bases and 10 bases, in that order; junction bases with no gene match: 5. Germline V CDR1 and CDR2: SEHNR, FQNEAQ (reference sequence).

The source material was peripheral blood. The genes are TRBV7-9 and TRBJ2-1, with 8 nucleotides matching TRBD1. This clonotype was obtained from a man under 40 who had recovered from COVID-19. The chain's CDR3 is CASSLGQVKEQFF. The CDR3 bases are TGTGCCAGCAGCTTGGGACAGGTAAAGGAGCAGTTCTTC.